This T cell receptor (beta chain) was found in a study of CD8 T cells in ankylosing spondylitis. As the method for making TCR beta libraries, quantitative 5'-RACE with molecular barcodes was used. TCRdb recomputed calls from the 5' RACE reads with MiXCR, one row per CDR3 protein. The data show roughly 300,000 distinct CDR3 sequences, approximately 8.2% seen once. General study findings and limits: Earlier reports found some motif variants in synovial fluid and blood in reactive arthritis. Made up of about eight highly homologous variants, a TCR beta motif appeared characteristic of ankylosing spondylitis blood.

With regard to this clonotype: No antigen is known for it.

This sequence originates from a male donor with ankylosing spondylitis. The sequenced sample was blood, either unsorted or a sorted T cell fraction (not recorded which).

The CDR3 DNA is TGCAGTGCTAGGAATTGGGTAGCGGGTGACACCGGGGAGCTGTTTTTT. Translated: CSARNWVAGDTGELFF. The chain joins TRBV20-1 to TRBJ2-2; TRBD2 aligns across 7 bases. Unmatched junction bases numbered 10, after V lost 3 bases and J lost 3 bases. The germline V gene encodes CDR1 DFQATT and CDR2 SNEGSKA (reference sequence). The CDR3 totals 16 residues.